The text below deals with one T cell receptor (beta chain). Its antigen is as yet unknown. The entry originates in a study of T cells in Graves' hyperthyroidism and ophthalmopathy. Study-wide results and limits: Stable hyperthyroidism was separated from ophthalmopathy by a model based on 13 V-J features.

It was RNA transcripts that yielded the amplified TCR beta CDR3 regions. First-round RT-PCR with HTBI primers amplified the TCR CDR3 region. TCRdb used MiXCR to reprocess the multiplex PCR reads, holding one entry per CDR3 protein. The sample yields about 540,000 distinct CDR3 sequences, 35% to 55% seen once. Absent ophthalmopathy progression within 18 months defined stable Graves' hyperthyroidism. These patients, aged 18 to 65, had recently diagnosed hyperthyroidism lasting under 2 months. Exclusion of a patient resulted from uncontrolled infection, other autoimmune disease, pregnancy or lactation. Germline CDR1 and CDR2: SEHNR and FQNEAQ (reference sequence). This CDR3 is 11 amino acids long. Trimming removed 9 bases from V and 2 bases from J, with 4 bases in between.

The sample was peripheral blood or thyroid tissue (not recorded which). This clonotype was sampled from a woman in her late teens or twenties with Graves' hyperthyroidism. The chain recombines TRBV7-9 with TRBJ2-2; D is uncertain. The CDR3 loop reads CARANTGELFF. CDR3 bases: TGTGCCAGGGCCAACACCGGGGAGCTGTTTTTT.